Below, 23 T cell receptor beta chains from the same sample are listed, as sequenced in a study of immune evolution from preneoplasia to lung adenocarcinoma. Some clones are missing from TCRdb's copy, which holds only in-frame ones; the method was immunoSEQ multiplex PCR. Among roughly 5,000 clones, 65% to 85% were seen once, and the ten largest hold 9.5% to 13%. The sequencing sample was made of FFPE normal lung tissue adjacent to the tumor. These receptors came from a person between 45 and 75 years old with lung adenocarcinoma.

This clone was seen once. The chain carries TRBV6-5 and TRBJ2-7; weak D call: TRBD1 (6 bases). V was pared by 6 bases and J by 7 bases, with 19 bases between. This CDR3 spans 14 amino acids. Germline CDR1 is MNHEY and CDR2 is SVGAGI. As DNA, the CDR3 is TGTGCCAGCAGCCTCGAGACAGGAATGAAAGAGCAGTACTTC. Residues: CASSLETGMKEQYF.

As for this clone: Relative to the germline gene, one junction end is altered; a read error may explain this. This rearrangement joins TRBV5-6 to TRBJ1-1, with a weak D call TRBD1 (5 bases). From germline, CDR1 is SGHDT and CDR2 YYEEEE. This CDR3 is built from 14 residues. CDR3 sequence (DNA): TGTGCCAGCAGCTCCGGACACCTTAACACTGGAGCTTTCTTT. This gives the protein CASSSGHLNTGAFF.

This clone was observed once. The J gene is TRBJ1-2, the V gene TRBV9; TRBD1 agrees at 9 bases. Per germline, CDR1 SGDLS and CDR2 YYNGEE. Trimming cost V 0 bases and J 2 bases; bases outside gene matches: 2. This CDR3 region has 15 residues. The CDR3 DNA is TGTGCCAGCAGCGTAGAGGGACAGGGCAACTATGGCTACACCTTC. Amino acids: CASSVEGQGNYGYTF.

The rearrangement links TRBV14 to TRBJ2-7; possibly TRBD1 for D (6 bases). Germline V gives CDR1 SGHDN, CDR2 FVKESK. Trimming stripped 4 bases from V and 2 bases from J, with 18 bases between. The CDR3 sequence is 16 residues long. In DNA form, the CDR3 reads TGTGCCAGCAGCCCTACTTACAGGGAAATAGCCTACGAGCAGTACTTC. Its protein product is CASSPTYREIAYEQYF.

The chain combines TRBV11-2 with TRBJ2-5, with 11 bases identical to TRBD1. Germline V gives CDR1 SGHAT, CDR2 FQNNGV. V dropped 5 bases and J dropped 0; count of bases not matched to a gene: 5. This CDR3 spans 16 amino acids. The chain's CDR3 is CASSTPGQGDQETQYF. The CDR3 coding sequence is TGTGCCAGCAGCACGCCGGGACAGGGGGACCAAGAGACCCAGTACTTC.

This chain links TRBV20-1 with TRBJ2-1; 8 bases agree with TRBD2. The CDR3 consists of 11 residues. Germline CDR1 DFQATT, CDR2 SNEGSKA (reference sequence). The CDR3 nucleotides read TGCAGCCCCCGGGGGGGCAATGAGCAGTTCTTC. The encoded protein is CSPRGGNEQFF.

The CDR3 nucleotides are TGCGCCAGCAGCCAGAAAACCCCGGGCAATGAGCAGTTCTTC. This gives the protein CASSQKTPGNEQFF. The gene calls are TRBV5-1 and TRBJ2-1; D is unclear. V was pared by 4 bases and J by 6 bases, with 14 bases between. The CDR3 has 14 amino acids. CDR1 SGHRS and CDR2 YFSETQ come from the germline V gene. The full variable domain, completed using reference TRBV5-1 and TRBJ2-1, is KAGVTQTPRYLIKTRGQQVTLSCSPISGHRSVSWYQQTPGQGLQFLFEYFSETQRNKGNFPGRFSGRQFSNSRSEMNVSTLELGDSALYLCASSQKTPGNEQFFGPGTRLTVL.

CDR3 nucleotides: TGTGCCTGGAGGGGGCAAGCGAGCAATCAGCCCCAGCATTTT. It translates to CAWRGQASNQPQHF. J is TRBJ1-5 and V is TRBV30; the D gene is possibly TRBD1 (5 bases). The CDR3 is made up of 14 amino acids. V was cut by 3 bases and J by 1 base, with 10 bases left in between. Germline V CDR1 and CDR2: GTSNPN, SVGIG (reference sequence). Complete variable domain (other parts from reference TRBV30 and TRBJ1-5): SQTIHQWPATLVQPVGSPLSLECTVEGTSNPNLYWYRQAAGRGLQLLFYSVGIGQISSEVPQNLSASRPQDRQFILSSKKLLLSDSGFYLCAWRGQASNQPQHFGDGTRLSIL.

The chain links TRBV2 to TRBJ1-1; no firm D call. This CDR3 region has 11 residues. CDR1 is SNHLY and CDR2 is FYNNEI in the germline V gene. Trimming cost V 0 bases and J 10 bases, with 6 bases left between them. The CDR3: CASSEARRAFF. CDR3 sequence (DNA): TGTGCCAGCAGTGAAGCGAGAAGAGCTTTCTTT.

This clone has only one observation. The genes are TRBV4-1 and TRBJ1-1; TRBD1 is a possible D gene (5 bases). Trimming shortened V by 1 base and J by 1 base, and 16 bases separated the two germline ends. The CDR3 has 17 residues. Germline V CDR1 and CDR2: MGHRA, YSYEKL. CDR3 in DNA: TGCGCCAGCAGCCAAGGGGGCTCCCAGCTAAGGAACACTGAAGCTTTCTTT. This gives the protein CASSQGGSQLRNTEAFF.

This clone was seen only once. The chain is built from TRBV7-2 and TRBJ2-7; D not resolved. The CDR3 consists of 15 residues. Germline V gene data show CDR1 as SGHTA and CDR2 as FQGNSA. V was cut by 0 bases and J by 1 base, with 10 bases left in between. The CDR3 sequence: CASSLALTESYEQYF. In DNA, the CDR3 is TGTGCCAGCAGCTTAGCCCTGACGGAATCCTACGAGCAGTACTTC.

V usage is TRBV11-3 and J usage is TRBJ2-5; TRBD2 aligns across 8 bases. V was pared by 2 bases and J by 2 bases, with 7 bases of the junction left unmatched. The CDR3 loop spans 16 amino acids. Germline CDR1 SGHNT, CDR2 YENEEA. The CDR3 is CASSLIQTSAQETQYF. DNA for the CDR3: TGTGCCAGCAGCTTAATCCAGACTAGCGCACAAGAGACCCAGTACTTC.

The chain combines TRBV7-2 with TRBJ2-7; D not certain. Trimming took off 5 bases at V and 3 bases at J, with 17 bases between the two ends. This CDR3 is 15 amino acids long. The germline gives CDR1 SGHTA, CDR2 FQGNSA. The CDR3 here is CASSPHYSKHYEQYF. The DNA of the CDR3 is TGTGCCAGCAGCCCGCATTACTCTAAACACTACGAGCAGTACTTC.

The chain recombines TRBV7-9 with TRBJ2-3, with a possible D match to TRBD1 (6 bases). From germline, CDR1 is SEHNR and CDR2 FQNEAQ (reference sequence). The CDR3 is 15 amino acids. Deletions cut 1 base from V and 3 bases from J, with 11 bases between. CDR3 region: CASSLGAGETDTQYF. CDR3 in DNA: TGTGCCAGCAGCTTAGGGGCAGGGGAAACAGATACGCAGTATTTT.

The CDR3 loop reads CAWSVYTGGPYGYTF. The CDR3 nucleotides are TGTGCCTGGAGTGTGTACACAGGGGGCCCTTATGGCTACACCTTC. The chain recombines TRBV30 with TRBJ1-2; 9 bases fit TRBD1. With V trimmed by 0 bases and J by 5 bases, 7 bases remained unmatched. CDR3 length equals 15 residues. Germline CDR1 is GTSNPN and CDR2 is SVGIG (reference sequence).

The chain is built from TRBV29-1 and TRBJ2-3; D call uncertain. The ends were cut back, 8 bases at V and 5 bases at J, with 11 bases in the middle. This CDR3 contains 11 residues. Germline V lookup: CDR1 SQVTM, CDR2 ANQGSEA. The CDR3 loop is CSLLLRDTQYF. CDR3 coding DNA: TGCAGCCTTTTATTGCGAGATACGCAGTATTTT.

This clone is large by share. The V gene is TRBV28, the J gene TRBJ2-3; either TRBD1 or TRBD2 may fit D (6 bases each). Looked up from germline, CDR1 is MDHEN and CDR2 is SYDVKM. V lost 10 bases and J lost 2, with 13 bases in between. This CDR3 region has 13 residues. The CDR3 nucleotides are TGTGCCACCAGGGCGGGACACACAGATACGCAGTATTTT. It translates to CATRAGHTDTQYF.

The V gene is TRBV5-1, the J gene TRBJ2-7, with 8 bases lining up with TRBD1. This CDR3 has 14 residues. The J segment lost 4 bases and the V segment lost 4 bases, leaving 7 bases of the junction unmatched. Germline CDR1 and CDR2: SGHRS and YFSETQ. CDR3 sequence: CASSPGQGLYEQYF. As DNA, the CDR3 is TGCGCCAGCAGCCCCGGACAGGGTCTGTACGAGCAGTACTTC. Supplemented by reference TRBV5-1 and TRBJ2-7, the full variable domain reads KAGVTQTPRYLIKTRGQQVTLSCSPISGHRSVSWYQQTPGQGLQFLFEYFSETQRNKGNFPGRFSGRQFSNSRSEMNVSTLELGDSALYLCASSPGQGLYEQYFGPGTRLTVT.

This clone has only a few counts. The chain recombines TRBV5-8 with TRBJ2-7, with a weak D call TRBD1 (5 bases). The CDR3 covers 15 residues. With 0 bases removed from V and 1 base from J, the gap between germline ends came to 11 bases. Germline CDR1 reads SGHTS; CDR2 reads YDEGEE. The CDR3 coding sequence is TGTGCCAGCAGCTTGGGGACACATGTGTCCTACGAGCAGTACTTC. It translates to CASSLGTHVSYEQYF.

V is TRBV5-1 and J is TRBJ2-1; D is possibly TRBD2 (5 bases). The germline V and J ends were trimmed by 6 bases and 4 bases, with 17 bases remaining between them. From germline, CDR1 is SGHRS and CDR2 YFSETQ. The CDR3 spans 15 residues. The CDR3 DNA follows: TGCGCCAGCAACGCGGGCGAAAACAGATACAATGAGCAGTTCTTC. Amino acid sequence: CASNAGENRYNEQFF.

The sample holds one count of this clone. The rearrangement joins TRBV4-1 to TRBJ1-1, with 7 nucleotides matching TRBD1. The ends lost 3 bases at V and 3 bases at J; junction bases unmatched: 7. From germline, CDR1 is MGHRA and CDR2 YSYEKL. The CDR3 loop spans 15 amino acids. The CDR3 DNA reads TGCGCCAGCAGCCAGGACCGGGACAGCTACACTGAAGCTTTCTTT. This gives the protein CASSQDRDSYTEAFF.

The CDR3 nucleotides read TGTGCCAGCAGTTTACCCACAAGGGGGGGGGCGGGATACGAGCAGTACTTC. Encoded protein: CASSLPTRGGAGYEQYF. The chain recombines TRBV28 with TRBJ2-7; D is perhaps TRBD2 (7 bases). The CDR3 covers 17 residues. With 2 bases removed from V and 4 bases from J, the gap between germline ends came to 21 bases. Per germline, CDR1 MDHEN and CDR2 SYDVKM.

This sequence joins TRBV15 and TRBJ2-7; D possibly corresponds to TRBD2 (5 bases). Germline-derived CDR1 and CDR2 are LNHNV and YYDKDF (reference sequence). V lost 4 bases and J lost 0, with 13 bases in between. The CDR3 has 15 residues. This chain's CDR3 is CATSKSSGISYEQYF. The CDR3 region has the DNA TGTGCCACCAGCAAGTCGAGCGGAATCTCCTACGAGCAGTACTTC.